This T cell receptor (beta chain) was observed in a study of CD8+ T cells in alopecia areata. Reverse transcription of extracted RNA yielded cDNA, which provided the sequencing template. Sequencing used immunoSEQ multiplex PCR; TCRdb keeps in-frame clones, though not all of them. The repertoire has around 34,000 clones, 55% of them found once; the top ten carry approximately 40%. CDR1 is GTSNPN, CDR2 SVGIG, per germline (reference sequence). The J segment lost 5 bases and the V segment lost 2 bases, leaving 12 bases of the junction unmatched. CDR3 length: 15 amino acids. Cell sorting was applied to PBMCs, and CD4+ and CD8+ T cells were collected.

The receptor was derived from a human donor with alopecia areata. The source material was NKG2D-high CD8+ T cells sorted from blood. This chain connects TRBV30 to TRBJ2-7; TRBD1 matches at 7 bases. The chain's CDR3 is CAWSRDSSSFNEQYF. As DNA, the CDR3 is TGTGCCTGGAGTAGGGACAGCTCATCCTTCAACGAGCAGTACTTC.